The present T cell receptor (beta chain) was sequenced within a study of Ad26.COV2.S vaccination and SARS-CoV-2 variants. Study-wide results and limits: Individuals receiving vaccine had higher spike-specific TCR breadth than placebo recipients did.

Trimming took off 11 bases at V and 6 bases at J, with 13 bases between the two ends. This CDR3 spans 12 amino acids. Per the germline V gene, CDR1 is MNHEY and CDR2 is SVGAGI. This clone was recorded only once. Its antigen is unknown. Treatment here: around 19 received Ad26.COV2.S at low or high dose, single or two shots; roughly 5 received placebo; per-sample allocation not given. The samples were gathered on day 63 after the first injection of vaccine or placebo. Produced via immunoSEQ multiplex PCR; TCRdb's table is partial and in-frame only. The table lists about 460,000 clones, 80% to 90% of them singletons, with about 1.7% in the top ten.

The clonotype originates from a person aged 18-60 years who received the Ad26.COV2.S COVID-19 vaccine or a placebo. The sample in question was peripheral blood, obtained in a trial of Ad26.COV2.S vaccine versus placebo. J is TRBJ2-2 and V is TRBV6-5; TRBD1 is a possible D gene (6 bases). CDR3 sequence (DNA): TGTGCCGCCAGGGGCGACGCCGGGGAGCTGTTTTTT. Translated, it gives CAARGDAGELFF.